The TCR beta chain under discussion was sequenced for a study of control samples from healthy donors and cancer patients. V was shortened by 5 bases and J by 13 bases, with 15 bases between the two germline ends. The CDR3 length is 13 residues. Looked up from germline, CDR1 is MDHEN and CDR2 is SYDVKM. TCRdb's copy holds only in-frame clones and misses some; the assay was immunoSEQ multiplex PCR. The table shows about 180,000 clones, with around 94% occurring only once. The rearrangement links TRBV28 to TRBJ1-6; maybe TRBD1 (6 bases). The receptor was derived from a man aged 25 to 45 in good health. The material sequenced was blood. CDR3 residues: CASSTEQGRPLHF. DNA of the CDR3: TGTGCCAGCAGTACTGAACAGGGCCGGCCCCTCCACTTT.